These 11 T cell receptor beta chains were all obtained from the same sample, sequenced in a study of blood T cell repertoires in COVID-19. TCRdb's table, derived via immunoSEQ multiplex PCR, lists solely in-frame clones and lacks some. The sample has 70,000 to 75,000 clones, 70% to 90% seen once. The sequenced material came from peripheral blood. The receptors shown here come from a woman of 80 years or more with active or convalescent COVID-19.

This chain connects TRBV5-1 to TRBJ1-2; D possibly corresponds to TRBD1 (5 bases). The length of the CDR3 is 12 residues. V gave up 0 bases and J gave up 7 bases, with 7 bases separating them. The V gene's germline CDR1 is SGHRS and CDR2 YFSETQ. CDR3 in DNA: TGCGCCAGCAGCTTGGAGCAGGGTGGCTACACCTTC. Translated: CASSLEQGGYTF. Complete variable domain (other parts from reference TRBV5-1 and TRBJ1-2): KAGVTQTPRYLIKTRGQQVTLSCSPISGHRSVSWYQQTPGQGLQFLFEYFSETQRNKGNFPGRFSGRQFSNSRSEMNVSTLELGDSALYLCASSLEQGGYTFGSGTRLTVV.

The CDR3 here is CASSHPVGTGGSNQPQHF. CDR3 sequence (DNA): TGTGCCAGCAGCCATCCTGTGGGGACAGGGGGATCCAATCAGCCCCAGCATTTT. This chain links TRBV7-9 with TRBJ1-5, with TRBD1 matching over 11 bases. Germline V gives CDR1 SEHNR, CDR2 FQNEAQ (reference sequence). Trimming took 5 bases from V and 3 from J; bases not matched to a gene: 12. This CDR3 comprises 18 residues.

The chain has TRBV25-1 and TRBJ1-6, with D perhaps matching TRBD1 (6 bases). V gave up 7 bases and J gave up 5 bases, with 12 bases separating them. This CDR3 spans 14 amino acids. Germline CDR1 MGHDK, CDR2 SYGVNS. The CDR3 spells CASTRGGHNSPLHF. The DNA for the CDR3 is TGTGCCAGCACAAGGGGGGGTCATAATTCACCCCTCCACTTT.

The gene calls are TRBV2 and TRBJ2-1, with D perhaps TRBD2 (5 bases). V was trimmed by 10 bases and J by 4 bases, leaving 8 bases between them. Germline V lookup: CDR1 SNHLY, CDR2 FYNNEI. This CDR3 comprises 11 residues. The CDR3 sequence: CANGEYNEQFF. As DNA, the CDR3 is TGTGCCAACGGGGAATACAATGAGCAGTTCTTC.

The V call is TRBV6-5, the J call TRBJ2-1; D remains ambiguous. The V and J ends lost 2 bases and 0 bases respectively, with 11 bases between them. The CDR3 runs to 16 residues. The germline V gene encodes CDR1 MNHEY and CDR2 SVGAGI. This CDR3 is CASSYASSSSYNEQFF. CDR3 in DNA: TGTGCCAGCAGTTACGCCTCCTCGAGCTCCTACAATGAGCAGTTCTTC.

V usage is TRBV5-4 and J usage is TRBJ2-1, with 11 nucleotides matching TRBD1. Germline CDR1 SGHNT, CDR2 YYREEE (reference sequence). The junction had 10 bases not matched to a gene; V was cut back by 5 bases and J by 9 bases. This CDR3 region has 15 residues. The CDR3 DNA is TGTGCCAGCAGAGTGGACAGGGGGCTGGCGAGTGAGCAGTTCTTC. This gives the protein CASRVDRGLASEQFF. Complete variable domain (other parts from reference TRBV5-4 and TRBJ2-1): ETGVTQSPTHLIKTRGQQVTLRCSSQSGHNTVSWYQQALGQGPQFIFQYYREEENGRGNFPPRFSGLQFPNYSSELNVNALELDDSALYLCASRVDRGLASEQFFGPGTRLTVL.

The CDR3 protein is CASSESQKNEQFF. DNA for the CDR3: TGCGCCAGCAGTGAGTCTCAGAAAAATGAGCAGTTCTTC. The V gene is TRBV10-1, the J gene TRBJ2-1; the D is unclear. This CDR3 contains 13 residues. Trimming removed 0 bases from V and 7 bases from J, with 7 bases in between. Germline V gene sequence: CDR1 WNHNN, CDR2 SYGVQD (reference sequence).

The J gene is TRBJ2-1, the V gene TRBV2; 11 bases agree with TRBD2. The trim removed 4 bases at V and 12 bases at J, leaving 2 bases unmatched. CDR1 is SNHLY and CDR2 is FYNNEI in the germline V gene. This CDR3 comprises 12 residues. This chain's CDR3 is CASSGLAGRQFF. Written as DNA, the CDR3 is TGTGCCAGCAGTGGACTAGCGGGAAGGCAGTTCTTC.

The gene calls are TRBV7-2 and TRBJ2-6; unclear D gene. V lost 3 bases, J lost 0 bases, and 9 bases lay in between. The CDR3 has 16 amino acids. Germline assignment: CDR1 SGHTA and CDR2 FQGNSA. The chain's CDR3 is CASSLSRYSGANVLTF. CDR3 DNA: TGTGCCAGCAGCTTGAGTCGCTACTCTGGGGCCAACGTCCTGACTTTC.

This clone appeared once. This chain links TRBV11-1 with TRBJ2-7; D is possibly TRBD2 (6 bases). V gave up 5 bases and J gave up 0 bases, with 8 bases separating them. The germline CDR1 and CDR2 sequences are SGHAT and FQDESV (reference sequence). The CDR3 has 13 amino acids. The CDR3 protein is CASSRGDSYEQYF. DNA of the CDR3: TGTGCCAGCAGCCGCGGGGACTCCTACGAGCAGTACTTC.

The genes are TRBV7-9 and TRBJ1-5; D not resolved. V lost 1 base, J lost 6 bases, and 10 bases lay in between. CDR3 length: 14 residues. CDR1 and CDR2 from the germline V gene are SEHNR and FQNEAQ (reference sequence). The CDR3 sequence is CASSLDTSGQPQHF. In DNA, the CDR3 is TGTGCCAGCAGCTTAGACACTAGCGGTCAGCCCCAGCATTTT.